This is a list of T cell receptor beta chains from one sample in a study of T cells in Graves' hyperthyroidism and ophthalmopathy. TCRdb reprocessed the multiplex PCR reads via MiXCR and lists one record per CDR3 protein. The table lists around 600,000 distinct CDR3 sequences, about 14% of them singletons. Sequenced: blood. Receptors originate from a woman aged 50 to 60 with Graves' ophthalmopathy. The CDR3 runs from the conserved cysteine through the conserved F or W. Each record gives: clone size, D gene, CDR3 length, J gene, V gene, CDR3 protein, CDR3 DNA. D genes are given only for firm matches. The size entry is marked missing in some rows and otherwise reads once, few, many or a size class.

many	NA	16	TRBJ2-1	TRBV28	CASKSRRKSSYNEQFF	TGTGCCAGCAAATCCCGGCGGAAAAGCTCCTACAATGAGCAGTTCTTC
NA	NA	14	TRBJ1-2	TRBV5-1	CASSLNLDRTGYTF	TGCGCCAGCAGCTTGAATTTAGACAGGACTGGCTACACCTTC
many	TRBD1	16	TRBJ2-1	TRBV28	CASSPLRDRGPNEQFF	TGTGCCAGCAGTCCGCTCCGGGACAGGGGACCCAATGAGCAGTTCTTC
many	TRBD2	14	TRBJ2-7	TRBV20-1	CSARGLAGNDEQYF	TGCAGTGCTAGGGGACTAGCGGGAAATGACGAGCAGTACTTC
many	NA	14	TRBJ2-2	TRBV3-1	CASSQGGYTGELFF	TGTGCCAGCAGCCAAGGGGGGTACACCGGGGAGCTGTTTTTT
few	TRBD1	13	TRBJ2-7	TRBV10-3	CAITSTGGYEQYF	TGTGCCATCACTTCGACAGGGGGCTACGAGCAGTACTTC
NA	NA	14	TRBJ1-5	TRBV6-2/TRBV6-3	CASRRGRGYQPQHF	TGTGCCAGCAGGCGGGGCAGGGGCTATCAGCCCCAGCATTTT
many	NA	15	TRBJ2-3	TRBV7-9	CASSPFSWNTDTQYF	TGTGCCAGCAGCCCGTTCTCTTGGAACACAGATACGCAGTATTTT
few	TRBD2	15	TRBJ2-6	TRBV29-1	CSVGGWGAGANVLTF	TGCAGCGTGGGGGGGTGGGGGGCTGGGGCCAACGTCCTGACTTTC
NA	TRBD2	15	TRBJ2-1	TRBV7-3	CASSLTSGSTGEQFF	TGTGCCAGCAGCTTGACTAGCGGGAGTACGGGTGAGCAGTTCTTC
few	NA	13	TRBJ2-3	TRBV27	CASSVIGGDTQYF	TGTGCCAGCAGTGTAATCGGGGGAGATACGCAGTATTTT
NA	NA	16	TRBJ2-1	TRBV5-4	CASSLDGVSSYNEQFF	TGTGCCAGCAGCTTGGATGGCGTCAGCTCCTACAATGAGCAGTTCTTC
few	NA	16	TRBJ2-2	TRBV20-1	CSARDFGAGNTGELFF	TGCAGTGCTAGAGATTTCGGGGCAGGGAACACCGGGGAGCTGTTTTTT
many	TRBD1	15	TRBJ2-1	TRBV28	CASSLGDRGFHEQFF	TGTGCCAGCAGTTTAGGGGACAGGGGTTTCCATGAGCAGTTCTTC
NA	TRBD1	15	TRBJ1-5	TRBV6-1	CASRTRQGSWQPQHF	TGTGCCAGCAGAACTCGACAGGGGTCGTGGCAGCCCCAGCATTTT
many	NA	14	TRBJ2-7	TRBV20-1	CSASSAGAARKQYF	TGCAGTGCTAGTTCTGCAGGGGCCGCCCGCAAGCAGTACTTC
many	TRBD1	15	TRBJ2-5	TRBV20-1	CSARGGTGVQETQYF	TGCAGTGCTAGAGGGGGGACAGGTGTCCAAGAGACCCAGTACTTC
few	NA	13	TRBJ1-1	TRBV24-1	CATSETGNTEAFF	TGTGCCACCAGTGAGACAGGGAACACTGAAGCTTTCTTT
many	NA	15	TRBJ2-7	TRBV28	CASSLSSGPSYEQYF	TGTGCCAGCAGTTTATCTAGTGGGCCAAGCTACGAGCAGTACTTC
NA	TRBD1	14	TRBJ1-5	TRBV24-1	CAIGTGSVDQPQHF	TGTGCCATCGGGACAGGGAGTGTCGATCAGCCCCAGCATTTT
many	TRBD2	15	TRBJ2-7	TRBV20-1	CSAARWTSGSREQYF	TGCAGTGCTGCAAGATGGACTAGCGGAAGCAGGGAGCAGTACTTC
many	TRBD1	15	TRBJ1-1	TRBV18	CASSPEPTGGTEAFF	TGTGCCAGCTCTCCCGAACCCACAGGGGGCACTGAAGCTTTCTTT
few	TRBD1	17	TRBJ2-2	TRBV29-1	CSVKPGGRNLNTGELFF	TGCAGCGTTAAACCAGGGGGCAGGAACTTGAACACCGGGGAGCTGTTTTTT
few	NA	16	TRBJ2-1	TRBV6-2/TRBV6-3	CASSYNRVSSYNEQFF	TGTGCCAGCAGTTACAATCGCGTTAGCTCCTACAATGAGCAGTTCTTC
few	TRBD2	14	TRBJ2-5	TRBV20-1	CSARTSGRRETQYF	TGCAGTGCTAGGACTAGCGGGAGGCGGGAGACCCAGTACTTC
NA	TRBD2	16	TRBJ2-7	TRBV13	CASSPAGTSGSDEQYF	TGTGCCAGCAGCCCCGCTGGGACTAGCGGGAGTGACGAGCAGTACTTC
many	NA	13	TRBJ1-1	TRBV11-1	CASSKRGNTEAFF	TGTGCCAGCAGCAAGAGGGGGAACACTGAAGCTTTCTTT
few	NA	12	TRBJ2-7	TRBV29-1	CSVDGRDYEQYF	TGCAGCGTTGATGGACGCGACTACGAGCAGTACTTC
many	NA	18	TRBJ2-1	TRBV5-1	CASSLGLGLTFSYNEQFF	TGCGCCAGCAGCTTGGGACTAGGCCTCACCTTCTCCTACAATGAGCAGTTCTTC
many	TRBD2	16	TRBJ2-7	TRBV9	CASSSGFSGSNYEQYF	TGTGCCAGCAGCTCTGGCTTTAGCGGGAGCAACTACGAGCAGTACTTC
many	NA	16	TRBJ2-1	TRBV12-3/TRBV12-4	CASSLGGQISYNEQFF	TGTGCCAGCAGTTTAGGAGGACAGATCTCCTACAATGAGCAGTTCTTC
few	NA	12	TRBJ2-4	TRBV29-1	CSAWGPRGIQYF	TGCAGCGCATGGGGTCCTAGGGGCATTCAGTACTTC
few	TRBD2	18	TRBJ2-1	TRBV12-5	CASGFQTSGRAPVNEQFF	TGTGCTAGTGGTTTCCAGACTAGCGGGAGGGCGCCGGTGAATGAGCAGTTCTTC
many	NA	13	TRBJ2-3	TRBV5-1	CASSLDVGDTQYF	TGCGCCAGCAGCTTGGATGTGGGAGATACGCAGTATTTT
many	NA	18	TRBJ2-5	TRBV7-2	CASSLARGPIKYQETQYF	TGTGCCAGCAGCTTAGCGCGAGGACCCATCAAGTACCAAGAGACCCAGTACTTC
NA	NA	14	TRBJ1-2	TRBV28	CASKFLGALDGYTF	TGTGCCAGCAAATTTCTGGGGGCGTTGGATGGCTACACCTTC
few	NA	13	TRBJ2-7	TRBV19	CASSILLGYEQYF	TGTGCCAGTAGTATTCTTTTAGGATACGAGCAGTACTTC
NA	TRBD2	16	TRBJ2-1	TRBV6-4	CASSDSGLAGYNEQFF	TGTGCCAGCAGTGACTCAGGACTAGCGGGCTACAATGAGCAGTTCTTC
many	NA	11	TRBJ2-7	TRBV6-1	CASSRKYEQYF	TGTGCCAGCAGTCGCAAGTACGAGCAGTACTTC
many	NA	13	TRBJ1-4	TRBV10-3	CAIRDTTNEKLFF	TGTGCCATCAGGGACACAACTAATGAAAAACTGTTTTTT
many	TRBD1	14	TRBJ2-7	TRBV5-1	CASSSKDRTYEQYF	TGCGCCAGCAGCTCAAAGGACAGGACCTACGAGCAGTACTTC
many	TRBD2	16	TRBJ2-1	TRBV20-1	CSARMGLAGYPNEQFF	TGCAGTGCGAGGATGGGACTAGCGGGATATCCCAATGAGCAGTTCTTC
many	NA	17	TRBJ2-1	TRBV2	CASSEALRLDSYNEQFF	TGTGCCAGCAGTGAAGCGCTTCGGCTAGACTCCTACAATGAGCAGTTCTTC
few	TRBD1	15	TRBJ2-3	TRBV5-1	CASSVPGQSTDTQYF	TGCGCCAGCAGCGTACCGGGACAGAGCACAGATACGCAGTATTTT
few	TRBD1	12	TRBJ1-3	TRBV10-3	CAMGQGQNTIYF	TGTGCCATGGGACAGGGGCAAAACACCATATATTTT
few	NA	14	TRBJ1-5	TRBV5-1	CASSLEAGRQPQHF	TGCGCCAGCAGCTTGGAGGCAGGCCGTCAGCCCCAGCATTTT
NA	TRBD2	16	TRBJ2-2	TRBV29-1	CSVVVAGGPNTGELFF	TGCAGCGTTGTAGTAGCGGGAGGGCCGAACACCGGGGAGCTGTTTTTT
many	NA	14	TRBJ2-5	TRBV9	CASSVSGAYETQYF	TGTGCCAGCAGCGTATCAGGGGCATACGAGACCCAGTACTTC
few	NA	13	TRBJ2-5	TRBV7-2	CASSWLHQETQYF	TGTGCCAGCAGCTGGTTGCACCAAGAGACCCAGTACTTC
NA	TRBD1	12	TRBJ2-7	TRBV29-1	CSGGQSPYEQYF	TGCAGCGGGGGACAGTCTCCCTACGAGCAGTACTTC
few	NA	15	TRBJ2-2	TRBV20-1	CSANPPGLTTGELFF	TGCAGTGCCAACCCACCGGGACTGACCACCGGGGAGCTGTTTTTT
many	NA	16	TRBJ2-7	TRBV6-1	CASSAAGGGASYEQYF	TGTGCCAGCAGTGCGGCTGGGGGGGGGGCATCCTACGAGCAGTACTTC
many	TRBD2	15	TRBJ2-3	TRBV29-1	CSVEGLAGHTDTQYF	TGCAGCGTTGAAGGACTAGCGGGGCACACAGATACGCAGTATTTT
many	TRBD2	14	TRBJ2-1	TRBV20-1	CSVARAGGYNEQFF	TGCAGCGTGGCGCGAGCGGGAGGGTACAATGAGCAGTTCTTC
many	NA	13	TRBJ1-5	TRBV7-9	CASSAPGSQPQHF	TGTGCCAGCAGCGCCCCCGGGAGTCAGCCCCAGCATTTT
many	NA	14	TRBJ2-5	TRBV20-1	CSARGEDNQETQYF	TGCAGTGCTAGAGGGGAGGACAACCAAGAGACCCAGTACTTC
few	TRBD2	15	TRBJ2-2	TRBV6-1	CASSDTSGSPGELFF	TGTGCCAGCAGTGACACTAGCGGGAGCCCCGGGGAGCTGTTTTTT
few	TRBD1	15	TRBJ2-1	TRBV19	CASSINRGKTNEQFF	TGTGCCAGTAGTATCAACAGGGGGAAGACTAATGAGCAGTTCTTC
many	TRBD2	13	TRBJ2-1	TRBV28	CASSFRRTSEQFF	TGTGCCAGCAGTTTCCGACGGACTAGTGAGCAGTTCTTC